These T cell receptor beta chains were read from a single sample in a study of blood T cell repertoires in COVID-19. Data came from immunoSEQ multiplex PCR; TCRdb stores just in-frame clones and leaves some out. The table has about 11,000 clones, more than 65% seen once. The source material was peripheral blood. All receptors come from a man between 60 and 75 years old with COVID-19, enrolled during active disease. CDR3s leave out the opening cysteine and the closing phenylalanine or tryptophan.

V gene	J gene	CDR3 protein
TRBV11-2	TRBJ2-5	ASSLDRETQY
TRBV15	TRBJ1-1	ATSSDRGPGTEAF
TRBV5-1	TRBJ2-3	ASSFGSGGTDTQY
TRBV5-4	TRBJ2-1	ASSFPSPTSNEQF
TRBV24-1	TRBJ1-1	ATSDFAGEAF
TRBV2	TRBJ2-3	ASIPREVDTQY
TRBV28	TRBJ2-3	ASSKVDSDTQY
TRBV28	TRBJ2-1	ASSLLTSGIYNEQF
TRBV2	TRBJ1-5	ASSGSQGQGQPQH
TRBV6-2/TRBV6-3	TRBJ2-3	ASSYYGREGPDTQY
TRBV27	TRBJ1-5	ASSRIVDQPQH
TRBV4-1	TRBJ2-7	ASSARSTAFSYEQY
TRBV2	TRBJ2-5	ASSVGGTRQETQY
TRBV20-1	TRBJ1-5	SASPRGRGYNQPQH
TRBV11-2	TRBJ1-1	ASSPLGTANTEAF
TRBV11-2	TRBJ2-7	ASSLMTYENEQY
TRBV28	TRBJ1-4	ASSLYRDRVRDEKLF
TRBV2	TRBJ1-5	ASRDRYSNQPQH
TRBV7-9	TRBJ2-1	ASSLGSGGGNEQF
TRBV28	TRBJ1-4	ASSLGGDATNEKLF
TRBV5-4	TRBJ2-1	ASSQSGRGGNEQF
TRBV5-6	TRBJ2-3	ASSYGTSGRVLDTQY
TRBV4-2	TRBJ2-3	ASSPSRLDSADTQY
TRBV7-9	TRBJ1-6	ASSLSASSYNSPLH
TRBV7-9	TRBJ2-5	ASSQGLAGGQETQY
TRBV7-2	TRBJ1-5	ASSLEQGLFYQPQH
TRBV7-2	TRBJ1-5	ASTQTGRNQPQH
TRBV7-2	TRBJ2-5	ASSHRGGLQETQY
TRBV2	TRBJ1-1	ASSEILSRTEAF
TRBV18	TRBJ2-2	ASTTNDRSGTGELF
TRBV19	TRBJ2-1	ASRKTSGYNEQF
TRBV14	TRBJ2-3	ASSGRDTGTNISTDTQY
TRBV28	TRBJ2-7	ASSLSLFATNIYEQY
TRBV12-5	TRBJ2-3	ASRSSGSKDTQY
TRBV4-3	TRBJ2-2	ASSQGTGASTWELF